These 18 T cell receptor beta chains share one sample of origin, sequenced in a study of blood T cell repertoires in COVID-19. Produced via immunoSEQ multiplex PCR; TCRdb's table is partial and in-frame only. The sample contains roughly 410,000 clones, roughly 90% of which appear only once. Sequencing used peripheral blood. The receptors originated from a man aged 35 to 55 with acute or convalescent COVID-19.

The gene calls are TRBV7-2 and TRBJ1-1; 9 bases agree with TRBD1. CDR1 is SGHTA, CDR2 FQGNSA, per germline. This CDR3 is built from 13 residues. V lost 1 base and J lost 12; bases outside the gene matches: 6. The CDR3 bases are TGTGCCAGCAGCTTAGGACAGGGGGACGGAACTTTCTTT. It yields the protein CASSLGQGDGTFF.

The chain links TRBV6-2 or TRBV6-3 to TRBJ1-5, with D hard to call. In germline, CDR1 is MNHEY, CDR2 SVGEGT. V was clipped by 5 bases and J by 7 bases, with 15 bases between them. The CDR3 sequence is 14 residues long. This CDR3 reads CASSPRVQRQPQHF. CDR3 DNA: TGTGCCAGCAGTCCCCGGGTTCAGAGGCAGCCCCAGCATTTT.

The V gene is TRBV27, the J gene TRBJ2-2; 11 bases line up with TRBD2. Germline V gives CDR1 MNHEY, CDR2 SMNVEV (reference sequence). V shed 5 bases and J 6 bases; nucleotides not matched to a gene: 5. There are 15 residues in the CDR3. CDR3 sequence (DNA): TGTGCCAGCAGTAATAGCGGGAGGGCAGCCGGGGAGCTGTTTTTT. This codes for CASSNSGRAAGELFF.

The chain uses TRBV19 and TRBJ2-1, with TRBD2 matching over 13 bases. Germline lookup yields CDR1 LNHDA and CDR2 SQIVND (reference sequence). The CDR3 has 14 amino acids. V dropped 8 bases and J dropped 6; count of bases not matched to a gene: 4. Here the CDR3 reads CASGRTSGSNEQFF. The CDR3, as DNA: TGTGCCAGTGGACGGACTAGCGGGAGCAATGAGCAGTTCTTC.

The chain links TRBV12-5 to TRBJ1-5; 7 bases are a match to TRBD1. There are 15 residues in the CDR3. The ends lost 1 base at V and 7 bases at J; junction bases unmatched: 7. CDR1 LGHNT and CDR2 FRNRAP come from the germline V gene. The CDR3 protein is CASGLGQGYLQPQHF. The CDR3, as DNA: TGTGCTAGTGGTTTGGGACAGGGTTATCTCCAGCCCCAGCATTTT. The full variable domain, rest sourced from reference TRBV12-5 and TRBJ1-5, is DARVTQTPRHKVTEMGQEVTMRCQPILGHNTVFWYRQTMMQGLELLAYFRNRAPLDDSGMPKDRFSAEMPDATLATLKIQPSEPRDSAVYFCASGLGQGYLQPQHFGDGTRLSIL.

This clone was found once. The CDR3 protein is CAWSVSTGEQPQHF. The CDR3 DNA reads as TGTGCCTGGAGTGTGTCCACCGGGGAGCAGCCCCAGCATTTT. This rearrangement joins TRBV30 to TRBJ1-5; D is uncertain. This CDR3 is 14 amino acids long. The V gene lost 0 bases and the J gene lost 7 bases, with 13 bases spanning the gap. The germline V gene encodes CDR1 GTSNPN and CDR2 SVGIG (reference sequence).

CDR3 protein: CASSPGGANVLTF. CDR3 bases: TGTGCCAGCAGTCCCGGGGGGGCCAACGTCCTGACTTTC. The rearrangement links TRBV27 to TRBJ2-6; D is undetermined. Per the germline V gene, CDR1 is MNHEY and CDR2 is SMNVEV (reference sequence). The ends were cut back, 5 bases at V and 4 bases at J, with 6 bases in the middle. The CDR3 is 13 amino acids.

The chain uses TRBV19 and TRBJ2-2, with D possibly matching TRBD1 (5 bases). Trimming took 4 bases from V and 8 from J, leaving 17 bases between them. Per germline, CDR1 LNHDA and CDR2 SQIVND (reference sequence). The CDR3 runs to 15 residues. The CDR3 bases are TGTGCCAGTAGTAGCGGACACCTCGAAAAAGGGGAGCTGTTTTTT. Its translation: CASSSGHLEKGELFF.

The rearrangement joins TRBV18 to TRBJ2-7, with a tentative D call TRBD1 (6 bases). Per germline, CDR1 KGHSH and CDR2 LQKENI. V gave up 5 bases and J gave up 0 bases, with 14 bases separating them. This CDR3 has 15 amino acids. DNA of the CDR3: TGTGCCAGCTCATTGGGGGCGGTAAGCTCCTACGAGCAGTACTTC. Its translation: CASSLGAVSSYEQYF.

The chain employs TRBV5-5 and TRBJ1-1; 8 bases agree with TRBD1. The trim removed 2 bases at V and 1 base at J, leaving 7 bases unmatched. This CDR3 has 16 amino acids. Germline CDR1 is SGHKS and CDR2 is YYEKEE (reference sequence). The CDR3 protein is CASSFRQGRTNTEAFF. The CDR3 coding sequence is TGTGCCAGCAGCTTTCGACAGGGGAGGACGAACACTGAAGCTTTCTTT.

The chain is built from TRBV7-6 and TRBJ2-5, with a possible D match to TRBD2 (5 bases). CDR3 length equals 15 residues. Germline V CDR1 and CDR2: SGHVS, FNYEAQ. The germline V and J ends were trimmed by 8 bases and 5 bases, with 21 bases remaining between them. The CDR3 here is CASGLVRGRGETQYF. CDR3 nucleotide sequence: TGTGCCAGCGGTCTCGTTAGAGGGCGCGGGGAGACCCAGTACTTC.

The V and J genes are TRBV7-8 and TRBJ2-2; 8 bases agree with TRBD2. The ends lost 3 bases at V and 4 bases at J; junction bases unmatched: 1. The CDR3 runs 14 residues. Germline CDR1 SGHVS, CDR2 FQNEAQ. CDR3 sequence (DNA): TGTGCCAGCAGCTTCCGGGGGGGCACCGGGGAGCTGTTTTTT. This translates into CASSFRGGTGELFF.

The chain couples TRBV27 to TRBJ1-3; 7 bases align to TRBD1. The length of the CDR3 is 19 residues. V was clipped by 0 bases and J by 4 bases; unmatched bases: 15. Germline loops: CDR1 MNHEY, CDR2 SMNVEV (reference sequence). CDR3 residues: CASSLSLLEEGAVGNTIYF. The CDR3 region has the DNA TGTGCCAGCAGTTTATCGCTTCTCGAGGAGGGGGCAGTCGGAAACACCATATATTTT.

This clone was observed a single time. The rearrangement uses TRBV9 and TRBJ2-6, with D hard to call. V lost 3 bases and J lost 0, with 4 bases in between. The CDR3 runs to 14 residues. In germline, CDR1 is SGDLS, CDR2 YYNGEE. CDR3 coding DNA: TGTGCCAGCAGCGCTTACTCTGGGGCCAACGTCCTGACTTTC. This sequence encodes CASSAYSGANVLTF.

Only one count was recorded for this clone. This chain joins TRBV2 and TRBJ1-5; D perhaps matches TRBD1 (6 bases). This CDR3 is built from 13 residues. The germline V gene encodes CDR1 SNHLY and CDR2 FYNNEI. V was clipped by 6 bases and J by 9 bases, with 15 bases between them. CDR3 DNA: TGTGCCAGCAGATCCCAGGGGACACTGCCCCAGCATTTT. As protein: CASRSQGTLPQHF. The entire variable domain, with the rest obtained from reference TRBV2 and TRBJ1-5, is as follows: EPEVTQTPSHQVTQMGQEVILRCVPISNHLYFYWYRQILGQKVEFLVSFYNNEISEKSEIFDDQFSVERPDGSNFTLKIRSTKLEDSAMYFCASRSQGTLPQHFGDGTRLSIL.

This clone appeared once. V is TRBV11-2 and J is TRBJ2-1; weak D call: TRBD2 (5 bases). Trimming took 1 base from V and 8 from J, leaving 18 bases between them. The length of the CDR3 is 16 residues. The germline CDR1 and CDR2 sequences are SGHAT and FQNNGV. The CDR3 protein is CASSLGYRGSRHEQFF. The CDR3 nucleotides read TGTGCCAGCAGCTTAGGCTACCGGGGTAGTCGCCATGAGCAGTTCTTC.

The genes are TRBV11-2 and TRBJ1-5; possibly TRBD1 for D (5 bases). V was shortened by 0 bases and J by 5 bases, with 11 bases between the two germline ends. Germline-derived CDR1 and CDR2 are SGHAT and FQNNGV. The CDR3 loop spans 15 amino acids. The CDR3 DNA reads as TGTGCCAGCAGCTTAGATCGGGGGTTGCATCAGCCCCAGCATTTT. Translating it yields CASSLDRGLHQPQHF.

The rearrangement joins TRBV6-2 or TRBV6-3 to TRBJ1-2; no clear D gene. The CDR3 sequence is 12 residues long. The germline V gene has CDR1 MNHEY and CDR2 SVGEGT. V was shortened by 4 bases and J by 8 bases, with 11 bases between the two germline ends. CDR3 loop: CASSWTGIGYTF. In DNA, the CDR3 is TGTGCCAGCAGTTGGACGGGGATCGGCTACACCTTC.